These 8 T cell receptor beta chains share one sample of origin, sequenced in a study of blood T cell repertoires in COVID-19. The repertoire was sequenced with immunoSEQ multiplex PCR; TCRdb's copy has only in-frame clones and lacks some. The table lists 56,000 or so clones, approximately 79% of them singletons. Sample: peripheral blood. Receptor source: a woman between 70 and 85 years old with acute or convalescent COVID-19.

The CDR3 bases are TGTGCCAGCAGCCAAGATTTATCTAATACGCAGTATTTT. Its protein product is CASSQDLSNTQYF. The rearrangement joins TRBV3-1 (or the pseudogene TRBV3-2) to TRBJ2-3, with D unclear. The germline gives CDR1 LGHDT, CDR2 YNNKEL (reference sequence). The CDR3 consists of 13 residues. V was pared by 0 bases and J by 7 bases, with 8 bases between.

This sequence joins TRBV9 and TRBJ1-6, with D perhaps matching TRBD1 (6 bases). Germline V CDR1 and CDR2: SGDLS, YYNGEE. V lost 0 bases and J lost 6, with 10 bases in between. There are 15 residues in the CDR3. CDR3 sequence reads: CASSVGQALNSPLHF. The CDR3, as DNA: TGTGCCAGCAGCGTAGGACAGGCCCTTAATTCACCCCTCCACTTT. The variable domain in full, completed from reference TRBV9 and TRBJ1-6, reads DSGVTQTPKHLITATGQRVTLRCSPRSGDLSVYWYQQSLDQGLQFLIQYYNGEERAKGNILERFSAQQFPDLHSELNLSSLELGDSALYFCASSVGQALNSPLHFGNGTRLTVT.

This chain links TRBV28 with TRBJ2-7; D may be TRBD2 (6 bases). The CDR3 consists of 13 residues. CDR1 and CDR2 from the germline V gene are MDHEN and SYDVKM. Trimming left V 3 bases short and J 5 bases short, with 11 bases between. Written as DNA, the CDR3 is TGTGCCAGCAGTTTTGGCAGGGAGGACGAGCAGTACTTC. Translation gives CASSFGREDEQYF.

The chain joins TRBV7-3 to TRBJ2-3, with a tentative D call TRBD2 (5 bases). The CDR3 sequence is 15 residues long. Germline values: CDR1 SGHTA, CDR2 FQGTGA. Trimming pared 5 bases from V and 6 bases from J, leaving 18 bases between. The CDR3 nucleotides are TGTGCCAGCAGCAGAGGGTTAGGTGTGGGGGATACGCAGTATTTT. Amino acids: CASSRGLGVGDTQYF. The full variable domain, completed using reference TRBV7-3 and TRBJ2-3, is GAGVSQTPSNKVTEKGKYVELRCDPISGHTALYWYRQSLGQGPEFLIYFQGTGAADDSGLPNDRFFAVRPEGSVSTLKIQRTERGDSAVYLCASSRGLGVGDTQYFGPGTRLTVL.

The chain has TRBV6-1 and TRBJ1-5, with D possibly TRBD1 on 6 matching bases. With 2 bases removed from V and 4 bases from J, the gap between germline ends came to 9 bases. The CDR3 totals 14 residues. The germline CDR1 and CDR2 sequences are MNHNS and SASEGT. For the CDR3, the DNA is TGTGCCAGCAGTGAACGGCAGGGGAATCAGCCCCAGCATTTT. Its protein product is CASSERQGNQPQHF.

This rearrangement joins TRBV19 to TRBJ1-6; TRBD1 is a possible D gene (5 bases). Trimming removed 8 bases from V and 0 bases from J, with 11 bases in between. The V gene's germline CDR1 is LNHDA and CDR2 SQIVND (reference sequence). The CDR3 covers 15 residues. The CDR3 coding sequence is TGTGCCAGTCATTTCGACAGCTCCTATAATTCACCCCTCCACTTT. It is translated as CASHFDSSYNSPLHF.

Here the CDR3 DNA reads TGTGCCAGCGAGGGGACCAGCGGGGCCAGCTCTGGAAACACCATATATTTT. Residues: CASEGTSGASSGNTIYF. This rearrangement joins TRBV2 to TRBJ1-3, with D perhaps TRBD1 (5 bases). CDR1 and CDR2 (germline): SNHLY, FYNNEI. V was clipped by 8 bases and J by 0 bases, with 20 bases between them. This CDR3 contains 17 residues.

The chain has TRBV4-1 and TRBJ2-2; 15 bases map to TRBD2. Germline-derived CDR1 and CDR2 are MGHRA and YSYEKL. The CDR3 extends over 17 amino acids. J gave up 2 bases and V 8 bases, and 6 bases lay outside the gene matches. The CDR3 DNA sequence: TGCGCCAGCGGCTGGACTAGCGGGGGGGTAAACACCGGGGAGCTGTTTTTT. This translates into CASGWTSGGVNTGELFF.